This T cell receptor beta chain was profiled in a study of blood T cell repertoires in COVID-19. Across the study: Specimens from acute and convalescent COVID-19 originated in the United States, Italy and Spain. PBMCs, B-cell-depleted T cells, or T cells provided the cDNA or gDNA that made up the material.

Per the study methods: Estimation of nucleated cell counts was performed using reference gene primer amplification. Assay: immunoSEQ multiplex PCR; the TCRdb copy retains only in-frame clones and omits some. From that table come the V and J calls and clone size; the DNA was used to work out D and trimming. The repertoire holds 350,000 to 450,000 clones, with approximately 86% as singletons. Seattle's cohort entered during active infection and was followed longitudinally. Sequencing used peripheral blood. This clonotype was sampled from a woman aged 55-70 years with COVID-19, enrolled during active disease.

The CDR3 is CASLTSEGIYNEQFF. The CDR3 DNA follows: TGTGCCAGCCTTACTAGCGAGGGTATCTACAATGAGCAGTTCTTC. The rearrangement links TRBV2 to TRBJ2-1, with TRBD2 matching over 7 bases. Germline values: CDR1 SNHLY, CDR2 FYNNEI. The CDR3 length is 15 residues. The V segment lost 8 bases and the J segment 3 bases; nucleotides outside the gene matches: 10.